This entry features one T cell receptor (beta chain) sequence. This entry is derived from a study of T cell changes during pregnancy in multiple sclerosis. The CDR3 extends over 18 amino acids. From germline, CDR1 is MDHEN and CDR2 SYDVKM. Trimming pared 0 bases from V and 3 bases from J, leaving 18 bases between. Clones were read by immunoSEQ multiplex PCR, and TCRdb kept only the in-frame ones, dropping some. The profile shows over 25,000 clones, approximately 94% of them singletons. This chain uses TRBV28 with TRBJ2-4; the D gene is possibly TRBD1 (5 bases). The TCR originated in a female donor with multiple sclerosis, enrolled in a pregnancy study. The material sequenced was CD4+ T cells from peripheral blood mononuclear cells, taken in the second trimester of pregnancy. CDR3 region: CASSLWRSRAEDKNIQYF. CDR3 coding DNA: TGTGCCAGCAGTTTATGGAGGTCCAGGGCTGAGGACAAAAACATTCAGTACTTC.